This TCR beta chain came from a study of shared clonotypes between healthy human individuals. Broader study findings: Roughly 5% of naive CD4 clonotypes were common to a few donors. Sharing of clonotypes among donors was expected to vary with sequencing depth.

Each sample came from a Caucasian adult donor living in Nashville, Tennessee. TCRdb keeps only in-frame clones here, not all; method: immunoSEQ multiplex PCR. Of a few million clones detected, 85% to 95% appear once; the ten largest clones hold 0.37%. Comments on this clone: Its antigen is not identified.

V was shortened by 3 bases and J by 0 bases, with 8 bases between the two germline ends. This CDR3 region has 15 residues. The V gene's germline CDR1 is LNHDA and CDR2 SQIVND (reference sequence). This sequence originates from a man aged 18 to 35 in good health. Some clones in this sample may be carry-over from other donors' samples. The sample taken for sequencing was naive CD4+ T cells from PBMCs. The subset here: CD45RA+ positively selected. The J gene is TRBJ2-2, the V gene TRBV19, with a possible D match to TRBD1 (5 bases). The CDR3 loop is CASSISTANTGELFF. CDR3 bases: TGTGCCAGTAGTATCTCGACAGCGAACACCGGGGAGCTGTTTTTT. The full variable domain, completed using reference TRBV19 and TRBJ2-2, is DGGITQSPKYLFRKEGQNVTLSCEQNLNHDAMYWYRQDPGQGLRLIYYSQIVNDFQKGDIAEGYSVSREKKESFPLTVTSAQKNPTAFYLCASSISTANTGELFFGEGSRLTVL.